This T cell receptor (beta chain) was sequenced during a study of cytomegalovirus exposure and HLA in healthy donors. Study in general: Counted in an early data release were approximately 80 million unique TCRs from HLA-typed donors. Study findings and constraints: A later analysis associated 15,000 or so TCR beta sequences with HLA alleles at a 0.05 false discovery rate. One variant, a missense change in DCLRE1C, was linked in a later analysis to TCR beta V- and J-gene trimming. The study recorded about 160 TCR beta chains that were cytomegalovirus-associated.

As to this clone: What it binds is not known.

With 60 Vbeta and 13 Jbeta primers, the PCR was carried out. Libraries were prepared by immunoSEQ multiplex PCR; TCRdb keeps only in-frame clonotypes and omits some of them. Among 150,000 to 200,000 clones listed, approximately 82% were seen once. This receptor was obtained from a woman in her 30s in good health and CMV-seronegative. Sequencing was carried out using PBMCs.

The CDR3 DNA reads TGTGCCAGTTCGACAGGAGGCACTGAAGCTTTCTTT. Residues: CASSTGGTEAFF. The chain has TRBV7-9 and TRBJ1-1; D may be TRBD1 (6 bases). Germline V gives CDR1 SEHNR, CDR2 FQNEAQ (reference sequence). This CDR3 contains 12 residues. The V and J ends lost 9 bases and 4 bases respectively, with 12 bases between them.